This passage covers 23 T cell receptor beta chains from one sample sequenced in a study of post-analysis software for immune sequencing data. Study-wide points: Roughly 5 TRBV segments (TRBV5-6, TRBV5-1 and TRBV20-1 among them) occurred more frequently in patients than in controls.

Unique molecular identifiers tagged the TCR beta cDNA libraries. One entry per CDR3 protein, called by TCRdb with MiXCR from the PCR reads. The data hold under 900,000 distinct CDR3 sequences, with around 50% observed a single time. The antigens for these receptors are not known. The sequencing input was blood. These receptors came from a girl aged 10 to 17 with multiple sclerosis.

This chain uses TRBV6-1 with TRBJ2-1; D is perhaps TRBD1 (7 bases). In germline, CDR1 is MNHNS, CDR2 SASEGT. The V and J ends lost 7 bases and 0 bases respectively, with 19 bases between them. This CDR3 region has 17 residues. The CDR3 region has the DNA TGTGCCAGCACTCAAAAGGGCGGGACAGCCTCCTACAATGAGCAGTTCTTC. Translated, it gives CASTQKGGTASYNEQFF.

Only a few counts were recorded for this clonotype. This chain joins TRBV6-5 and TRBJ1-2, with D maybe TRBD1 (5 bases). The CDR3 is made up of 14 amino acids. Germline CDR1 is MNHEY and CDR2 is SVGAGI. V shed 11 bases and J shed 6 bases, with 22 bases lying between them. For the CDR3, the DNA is TGTGCCGGCGCCAGTTGGGGCAGCGTAAATGGCTACACCTTC. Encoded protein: CAGASWGSVNGYTF.

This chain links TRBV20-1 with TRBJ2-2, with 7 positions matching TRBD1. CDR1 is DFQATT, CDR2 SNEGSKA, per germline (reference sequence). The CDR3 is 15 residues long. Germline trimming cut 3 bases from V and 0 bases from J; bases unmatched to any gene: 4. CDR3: CSARRQGPNTGELFF. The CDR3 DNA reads TGCAGTGCTAGGAGACAGGGACCGAACACCGGGGAGCTGTTTTTT.

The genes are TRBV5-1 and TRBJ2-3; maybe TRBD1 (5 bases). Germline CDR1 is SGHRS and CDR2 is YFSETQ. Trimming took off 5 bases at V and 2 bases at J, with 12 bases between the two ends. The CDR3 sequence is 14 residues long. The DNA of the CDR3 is TGCGCCAGCAGTAAGGGGTCGGACACAGATACGCAGTATTTT. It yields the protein CASSKGSDTDTQYF.

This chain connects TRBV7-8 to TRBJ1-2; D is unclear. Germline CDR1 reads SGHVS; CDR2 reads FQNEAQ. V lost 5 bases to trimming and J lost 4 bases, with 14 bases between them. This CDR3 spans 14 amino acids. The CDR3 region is CASSPQEATYGYTF. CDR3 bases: TGTGCCAGCAGCCCCCAAGAAGCTACCTATGGCTACACCTTC.

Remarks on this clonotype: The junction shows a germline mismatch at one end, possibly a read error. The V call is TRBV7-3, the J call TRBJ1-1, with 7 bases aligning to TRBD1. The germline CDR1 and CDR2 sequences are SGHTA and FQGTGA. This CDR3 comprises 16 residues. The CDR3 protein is CAGSLMGQNFNTEAFF. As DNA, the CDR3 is TGTGCCGGCAGCCTGATGGGACAGAACTTTAACACTGAAGCTTTCTTT.

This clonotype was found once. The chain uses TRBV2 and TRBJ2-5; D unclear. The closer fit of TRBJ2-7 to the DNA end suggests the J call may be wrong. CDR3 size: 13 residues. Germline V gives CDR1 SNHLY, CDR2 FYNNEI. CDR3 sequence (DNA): TGTGCCAGCAGTGAACGCCAGGCCTACGAGCAGTACTTC. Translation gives CASSERQAYEQYF.

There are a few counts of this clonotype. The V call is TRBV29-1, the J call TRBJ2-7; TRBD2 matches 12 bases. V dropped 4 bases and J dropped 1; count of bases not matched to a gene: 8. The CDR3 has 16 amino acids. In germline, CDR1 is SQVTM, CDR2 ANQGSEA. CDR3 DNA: TGCAGCGTTGTACTAGCGGGGGGCACGGGGTCCTACGAGCAGTACTTC. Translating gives CSVVLAGGTGSYEQYF.

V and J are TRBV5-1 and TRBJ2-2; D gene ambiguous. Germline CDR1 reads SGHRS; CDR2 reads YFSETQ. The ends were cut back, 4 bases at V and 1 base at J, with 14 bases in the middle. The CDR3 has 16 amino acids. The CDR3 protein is CASSPEPVKNTGELFF. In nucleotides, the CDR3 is TGCGCCAGCAGCCCTGAACCTGTCAAGAACACCGGGGAGCTGTTTTTT. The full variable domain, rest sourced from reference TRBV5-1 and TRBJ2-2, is KAGVTQTPRYLIKTRGQQVTLSCSPISGHRSVSWYQQTPGQGLQFLFEYFSETQRNKGNFPGRFSGRQFSNSRSEMNVSTLELGDSALYLCASSPEPVKNTGELFFGEGSRLTVL.

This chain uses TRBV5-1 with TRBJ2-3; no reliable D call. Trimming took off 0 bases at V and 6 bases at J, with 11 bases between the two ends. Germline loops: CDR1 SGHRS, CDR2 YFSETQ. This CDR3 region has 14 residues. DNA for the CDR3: TGCGCCAGCAGCTTGGGCCGAGCCATCGATACGCAGTATTTT. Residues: CASSLGRAIDTQYF.

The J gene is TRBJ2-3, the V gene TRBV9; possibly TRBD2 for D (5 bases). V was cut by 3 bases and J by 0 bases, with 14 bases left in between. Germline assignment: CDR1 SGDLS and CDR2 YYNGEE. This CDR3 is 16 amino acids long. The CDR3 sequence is CASSDDSGMSTDTQYF. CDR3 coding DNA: TGTGCCAGCAGCGACGATTCGGGGATGAGCACAGATACGCAGTATTTT.

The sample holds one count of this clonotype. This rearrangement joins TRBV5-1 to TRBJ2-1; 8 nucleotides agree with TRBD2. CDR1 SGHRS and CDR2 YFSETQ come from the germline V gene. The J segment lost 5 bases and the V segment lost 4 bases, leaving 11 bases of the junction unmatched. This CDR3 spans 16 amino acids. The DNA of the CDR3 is TGCGCCAGCAGCCCCCTGGACCGGGGGGGCAACAATGAGCAGTTCTTC. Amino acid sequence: CASSPLDRGGNNEQFF. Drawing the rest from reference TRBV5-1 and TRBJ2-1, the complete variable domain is KAGVTQTPRYLIKTRGQQVTLSCSPISGHRSVSWYQQTPGQGLQFLFEYFSETQRNKGNFPGRFSGRQFSNSRSEMNVSTLELGDSALYLCASSPLDRGGNNEQFFGPGTRLTVL.

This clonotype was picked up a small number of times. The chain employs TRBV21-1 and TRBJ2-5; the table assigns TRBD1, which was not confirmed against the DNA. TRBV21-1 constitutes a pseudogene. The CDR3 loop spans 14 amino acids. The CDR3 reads CARVTGGSRETQYF. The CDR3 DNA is TGTGCCAGAGTGACAGGGGGTTCAAGAGAGACCCAGTACTTC.

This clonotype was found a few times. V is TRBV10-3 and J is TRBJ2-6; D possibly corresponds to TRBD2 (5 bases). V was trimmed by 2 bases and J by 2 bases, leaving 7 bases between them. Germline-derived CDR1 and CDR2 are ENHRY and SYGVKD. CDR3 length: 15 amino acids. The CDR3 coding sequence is TGTGCCATCAGTGAGGCCGGGGCTGGGGCCAACGTCCTGACTTTC. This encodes CAISEAGAGANVLTF.

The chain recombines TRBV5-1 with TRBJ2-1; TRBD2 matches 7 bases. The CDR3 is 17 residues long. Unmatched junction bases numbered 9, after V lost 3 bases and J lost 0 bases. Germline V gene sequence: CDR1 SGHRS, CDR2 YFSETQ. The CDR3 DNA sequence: TGCGCCAGCAGCTGGACCCCTACTAGCGCCTCCTACAATGAGCAGTTCTTC. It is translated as CASSWTPTSASYNEQFF.

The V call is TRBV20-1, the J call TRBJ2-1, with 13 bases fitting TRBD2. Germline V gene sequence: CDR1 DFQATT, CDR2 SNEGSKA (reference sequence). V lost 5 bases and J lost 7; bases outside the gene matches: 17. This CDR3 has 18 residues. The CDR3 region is CSASLRTSGSIVGNEQFF. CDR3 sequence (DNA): TGCAGTGCTTCTTTACGGACTAGCGGGAGTATCGTGGGGAATGAGCAGTTCTTC.

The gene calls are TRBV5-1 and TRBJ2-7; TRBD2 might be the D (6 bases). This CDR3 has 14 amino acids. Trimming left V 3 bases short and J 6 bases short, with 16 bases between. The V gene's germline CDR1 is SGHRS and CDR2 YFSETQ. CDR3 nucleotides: TGCGCCAGCAGCTCCTCGGGAGTGATGGGCGAGCAGTACTTC. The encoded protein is CASSSSGVMGEQYF.

The CDR3 DNA is TGTGCCAGCAGCGAACGACTAGCGGGAGGGAACAATGAGCAGTTCTTC. It codes for CASSERLAGGNNEQFF. The V call is TRBV9, the J call TRBJ2-1, with 14 bases fitting TRBD2. This CDR3 has 16 amino acids. V lost 3 bases to trimming and J lost 5 bases; unmatched junction nucleotides: 4. Germline V gene sequence: CDR1 SGDLS, CDR2 YYNGEE.

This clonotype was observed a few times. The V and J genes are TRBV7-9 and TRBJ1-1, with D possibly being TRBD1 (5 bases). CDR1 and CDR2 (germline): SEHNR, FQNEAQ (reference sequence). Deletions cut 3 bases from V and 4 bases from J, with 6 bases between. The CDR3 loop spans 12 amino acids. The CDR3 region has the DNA TGTGCCAGCAGCTTGGGACCCACTGAAGCTTTCTTT. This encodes CASSLGPTEAFF.

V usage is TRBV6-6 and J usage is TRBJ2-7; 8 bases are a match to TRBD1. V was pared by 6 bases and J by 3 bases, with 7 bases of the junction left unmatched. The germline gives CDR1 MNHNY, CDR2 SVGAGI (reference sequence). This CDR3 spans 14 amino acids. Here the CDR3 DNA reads TGTGCCAGCAGGGACAGGGTCGAAAACTACGAGCAGTACTTC. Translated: CASRDRVENYEQYF.

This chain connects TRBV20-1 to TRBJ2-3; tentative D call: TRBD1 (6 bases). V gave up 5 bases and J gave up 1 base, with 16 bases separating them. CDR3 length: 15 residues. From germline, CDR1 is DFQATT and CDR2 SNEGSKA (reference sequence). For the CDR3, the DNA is TGCAGTGCTCAACAGGGCCCTGTCGGCACAGATACGCAGTATTTT. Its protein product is CSAQQGPVGTDTQYF.

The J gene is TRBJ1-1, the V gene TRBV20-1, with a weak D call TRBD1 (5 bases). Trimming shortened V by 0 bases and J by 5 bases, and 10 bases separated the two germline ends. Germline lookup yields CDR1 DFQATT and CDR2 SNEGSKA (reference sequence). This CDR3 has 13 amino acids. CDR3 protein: CSARDGRATEAFF. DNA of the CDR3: TGCAGTGCTAGAGATGGCAGGGCTACTGAAGCTTTCTTT.

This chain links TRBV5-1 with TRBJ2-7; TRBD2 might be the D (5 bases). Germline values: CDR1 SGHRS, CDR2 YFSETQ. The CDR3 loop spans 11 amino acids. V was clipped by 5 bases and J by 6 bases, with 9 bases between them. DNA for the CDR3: TGCGCCAGCAGGGATGGACTCGAGCAGTACTTC. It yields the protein CASRDGLEQYF.